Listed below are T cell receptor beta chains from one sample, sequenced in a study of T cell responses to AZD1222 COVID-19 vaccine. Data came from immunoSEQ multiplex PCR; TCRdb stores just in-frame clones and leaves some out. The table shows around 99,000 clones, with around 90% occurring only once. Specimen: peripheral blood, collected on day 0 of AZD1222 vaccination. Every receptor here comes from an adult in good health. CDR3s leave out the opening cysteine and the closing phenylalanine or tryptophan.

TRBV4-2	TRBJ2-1	ASSPNGGAVNEQF
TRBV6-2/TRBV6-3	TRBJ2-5	ASSRTRGDGETQY
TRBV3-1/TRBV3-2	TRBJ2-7	ASSQEVSYEQY
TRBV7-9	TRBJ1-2	ASSLAPGPAGGGYT
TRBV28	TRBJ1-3	ASSLLGPISGNTIY
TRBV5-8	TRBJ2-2	ASSLAGAAGELF
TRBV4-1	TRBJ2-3	ASSQASGSTDTQY
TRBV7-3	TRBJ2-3	ASSPSPKLAGVDTQY
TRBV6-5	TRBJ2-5	ASSLLHGAETQY
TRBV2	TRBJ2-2	ASSEALRGSFNTGELF
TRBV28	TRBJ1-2	ASSPPGEYGYT
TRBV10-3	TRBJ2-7	AISDDRGTYEQY
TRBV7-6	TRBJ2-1	ASSFRKVAGQTYNEQF
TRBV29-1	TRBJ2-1	SVGTGPGTSGQF
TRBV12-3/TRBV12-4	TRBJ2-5	ASRPGGETQY
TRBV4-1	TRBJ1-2	ASSQGSGTEPYVDGYT
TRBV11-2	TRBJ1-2	ASSLEANYGYT
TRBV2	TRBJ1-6	ASRGNTNSYNSPLH
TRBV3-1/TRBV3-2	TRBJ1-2	ASSYRYGYT
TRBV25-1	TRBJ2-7	ASSDGTSIYEQY